This is a list of T cell receptor beta chains from one sample in a study of T cells in Graves' hyperthyroidism and ophthalmopathy. TCRdb re-derived calls from the multiplex PCR reads in MiXCR, one entry per CDR3 protein. The sample contains a few hundred thousand distinct CDR3 sequences, 15% to 19% of which appear only once. The sample taken for sequencing was blood. These receptors were collected from a woman younger than 35 with Graves' hyperthyroidism. Both conserved end residues are part of each CDR3. Fields, in order: V gene, clone size, J gene, D gene, CDR3 DNA, CDR3 protein. A D gene is named only where the DNA matches it firmly. Only part of the rows carry a size: once, few, many, or a class if the clone is expanded.

V gene: TRBV18
clone size: NA
J gene: TRBJ2-5
D gene: NA
CDR3 DNA: TGTGCCAGCTCACCATTGGCGGGGGCTGGGGAGGCCCAGTACTTC
CDR3 protein: CASSPLAGAGEAQYF

V gene: TRBV2
clone size: few
J gene: TRBJ1-4
D gene: TRBD1
CDR3 DNA: TGTGCCAGCACCGTTAGGCAGGGGGTATCAACTAATGAAAAACTGTTTTTT
CDR3 protein: CASTVRQGVSTNEKLFF

V gene: TRBV7-2
clone size: few
J gene: TRBJ1-4
D gene: NA
CDR3 DNA: TGTGCCAGCAGCTCCTACGGGGCTAATGAAAAACTGTTTTTT
CDR3 protein: CASSSYGANEKLFF

V gene: TRBV4-1
clone size: few
J gene: TRBJ1-5
D gene: NA
CDR3 DNA: TGCGCCAGCAGCCAGGCGGGGAGCAATCAGCCCCAGCATTTT
CDR3 protein: CASSQAGSNQPQHF

V gene: TRBV20-1
clone size: many
J gene: TRBJ2-1
D gene: NA
CDR3 DNA: TGCAGTGCTAGAGATTGGGCACCCTCCTACAATGAGCAGTTCTTC
CDR3 protein: CSARDWAPSYNEQFF

V gene: TRBV7-9
clone size: few
J gene: TRBJ1-1
D gene: NA
CDR3 DNA: TGTGCCAGCAGCTTAGATCCGGAGGCAGCTCGCACTGAAGCTTTCTTT
CDR3 protein: CASSLDPEAARTEAFF

V gene: TRBV7-2
clone size: many
J gene: TRBJ1-1
D gene: NA
CDR3 DNA: TGTGCCAGCAGCTCTGGACGGACTAACACTGAAGCTTTCTTT
CDR3 protein: CASSSGRTNTEAFF

V gene: TRBV20-1
clone size: many
J gene: TRBJ2-7
D gene: TRBD2
CDR3 DNA: TGCAGTGCTACTAGCGGGGGGGCCACGGATGAGCAGTACTTC
CDR3 protein: CSATSGGATDEQYF

V gene: TRBV29-1
clone size: many
J gene: TRBJ2-7
D gene: TRBD2
CDR3 DNA: TGCAGCGCTTTGACTAGCGGGAGCTACGAGCAGTACTTC
CDR3 protein: CSALTSGSYEQYF

V gene: TRBV2
clone size: NA
J gene: TRBJ2-7
D gene: NA
CDR3 DNA: TGTGCCAGCTTAGTGGACTCCTACGAGCAGTACTTC
CDR3 protein: CASLVDSYEQYF

V gene: TRBV7-2
clone size: many
J gene: TRBJ1-1
D gene: NA
CDR3 DNA: TGTGCCAGCAGCCCGGGGACACCCAACACTGAAGCTTTCTTT
CDR3 protein: CASSPGTPNTEAFF

V gene: TRBV6-1
clone size: many
J gene: TRBJ2-7
D gene: NA
CDR3 DNA: TGTGCCAGCAGTGAAGGGACTACGTTAACCTACGAGCAGTACTTC
CDR3 protein: CASSEGTTLTYEQYF

V gene: TRBV2
clone size: many
J gene: TRBJ2-1
D gene: NA
CDR3 DNA: TGTGCCAGCAGTGAAGCTATGGGGCGGGTGCCGTTCTTC
CDR3 protein: CASSEAMGRVPFF

V gene: TRBV4-1
clone size: few
J gene: TRBJ1-5
D gene: TRBD1
CDR3 DNA: TGCGCCAGCAGCCAGGAGACAGGGGGCAATCAGCCCCAGCATTTT
CDR3 protein: CASSQETGGNQPQHF

V gene: TRBV20-1
clone size: few
J gene: TRBJ1-1
D gene: NA
CDR3 DNA: TGCAGTGCTAGATCGGCGAGGCCAGATGAAGCTTTCTTT
CDR3 protein: CSARSARPDEAFF

V gene: TRBV7-2
clone size: once
J gene: TRBJ2-7
D gene: TRBD2
CDR3 DNA: TGTGCCAGCACCCGACTAGCGGGGTACGAGCAGTACTTC
CDR3 protein: CASTRLAGYEQYF

V gene: TRBV5-1
clone size: NA
J gene: TRBJ2-5
D gene: NA
CDR3 DNA: TGCGCCAGCAGCTTGGCTCCTCAAGAGACCCAGTACTTC
CDR3 protein: CASSLAPQETQYF

V gene: TRBV27
clone size: few
J gene: TRBJ2-5
D gene: TRBD2
CDR3 DNA: TGTGCCAGCAGTCCTCCGGGACTAGCGGGATTAGGAGAGACCCAGTACTTC
CDR3 protein: CASSPPGLAGLGETQYF

V gene: TRBV11-2
clone size: few
J gene: TRBJ2-7
D gene: TRBD2
CDR3 DNA: TGTGCCAGCAGCTTTATCCGGACTAGCGCGTACGAGCAGTACTTC
CDR3 protein: CASSFIRTSAYEQYF

V gene: TRBV20-1
clone size: many
J gene: TRBJ2-7
D gene: TRBD2
CDR3 DNA: TGCAGTGCTAGCGAACTAGCGGTCTACGAGCAGTACTTC
CDR3 protein: CSASELAVYEQYF

V gene: TRBV12-3/TRBV12-4
clone size: many
J gene: TRBJ2-3
D gene: NA
CDR3 DNA: TGTGCCAGCAGTTTAGTTGGGTCCGTAGTCACAGATACGCAGTATTTT
CDR3 protein: CASSLVGSVVTDTQYF

V gene: TRBV7-2
clone size: many
J gene: TRBJ2-5
D gene: TRBD2
CDR3 DNA: TGTGCCAGCAGCTTCCCTAGCGGGGGGGAACAAGAGACCCAGTACTTC
CDR3 protein: CASSFPSGGEQETQYF

V gene: TRBV9
clone size: NA
J gene: TRBJ2-7
D gene: TRBD1
CDR3 DNA: TGTGCCAGCAGCGTAGGGGGACAGGCGAGCTCCTACGAGCAGTACTTC
CDR3 protein: CASSVGGQASSYEQYF

V gene: TRBV6-1
clone size: NA
J gene: TRBJ2-5
D gene: TRBD2
CDR3 DNA: TGTGCCAGCAAACCCTGGAATGGGGTTCGGAGCGGGAGAGAAGAGACCCAGTACTTC
CDR3 protein: CASKPWNGVRSGREETQYF

V gene: TRBV19
clone size: few
J gene: TRBJ2-3
D gene: TRBD2
CDR3 DNA: TGTGCCAGTAGCCCCGGGGGTAGCGGGAACCTACCGGATACGCAGTATTTT
CDR3 protein: CASSPGGSGNLPDTQYF

V gene: TRBV7-9
clone size: few
J gene: TRBJ2-4
D gene: NA
CDR3 DNA: TGTGCCAGCAGCTTAGAGGGGGGATCGGACATTCAGTACTTC
CDR3 protein: CASSLEGGSDIQYF

V gene: TRBV20-1
clone size: NA
J gene: TRBJ2-1
D gene: TRBD2
CDR3 DNA: TGCAGTGCTAGAGGTAGAGCGGGAGTGGCCTACAATGAGCAGTTCTTC
CDR3 protein: CSARGRAGVAYNEQFF

V gene: TRBV7-2
clone size: NA
J gene: TRBJ1-5
D gene: NA
CDR3 DNA: TGTGCCAGCAGCTTTCCGGGGACGGGGGAAGGTCCGCAGCCCCAGCATTTT
CDR3 protein: CASSFPGTGEGPQPQHF

V gene: TRBV27
clone size: few
J gene: TRBJ2-7
D gene: NA
CDR3 DNA: TGTGCCAGCAGCGCCCGGGGGTTAGCCTACGAGCAGTACTTC
CDR3 protein: CASSARGLAYEQYF

V gene: TRBV2
clone size: NA
J gene: TRBJ2-1
D gene: TRBD2
CDR3 DNA: TGCGCCAGCAGCCAAGGGACTTTGGGACTAGCCTTCTATGAGCAGTTCTTC
CDR3 protein: CASSQGTLGLAFYEQFF

V gene: TRBV13
clone size: many
J gene: TRBJ1-1
D gene: NA
CDR3 DNA: TGTGCCAGCAGCCGCAGGGAGTTTTTGAACACTGAAGCTTTCTTT
CDR3 protein: CASSRREFLNTEAFF

V gene: TRBV3-1
clone size: many
J gene: TRBJ2-1
D gene: TRBD2
CDR3 DNA: TGTGCCAGCAGCCAAGAACGGCGGGGGAACAATGAGCAGTTCTTC
CDR3 protein: CASSQERRGNNEQFF

V gene: TRBV12-3/TRBV12-4
clone size: NA
J gene: TRBJ2-5
D gene: TRBD2
CDR3 DNA: TGTGCCAGCAGACGCACTAGCGGGGTAGAGACCCAGTACTTC
CDR3 protein: CASRRTSGVETQYF

V gene: TRBV20-1
clone size: few
J gene: TRBJ2-5
D gene: NA
CDR3 DNA: TGCAGTGCTTTAGGGGGGTGGGCGGAGACCCAGTACTTC
CDR3 protein: CSALGGWAETQYF

V gene: TRBV29-1
clone size: NA
J gene: TRBJ2-1
D gene: NA
CDR3 DNA: TGCAGCGTTGAAGATCAGGGGGGCTTCGTCAATGAGCAGTTCTTC
CDR3 protein: CSVEDQGGFVNEQFF

V gene: TRBV11-1
clone size: many
J gene: TRBJ2-7
D gene: TRBD1
CDR3 DNA: TGTGCCAGCAGCTTCCATCGGACAGGGTCCGAGCAGTACTTC
CDR3 protein: CASSFHRTGSEQYF

V gene: TRBV28
clone size: many
J gene: TRBJ1-6
D gene: TRBD1
CDR3 DNA: TGTGCCAGCACCCCAAGCCAGGGGGTAAACTCCTATAATTCACCCCTCCACTTT
CDR3 protein: CASTPSQGVNSYNSPLHF

V gene: TRBV29-1
clone size: NA
J gene: TRBJ1-1
D gene: NA
CDR3 DNA: TGCAGCGTTGTTGGGGGCTTCGACACTGAAGCTTTCTTT
CDR3 protein: CSVVGGFDTEAFF

V gene: TRBV6-1
clone size: many
J gene: TRBJ2-1
D gene: TRBD2
CDR3 DNA: TGTGCCAGCAGTAGGGCTCCGGGACTAGCGGGAGTGGGGTCCTACAATGAGCAGTTCTTC
CDR3 protein: CASSRAPGLAGVGSYNEQFF

V gene: TRBV6-5
clone size: NA
J gene: TRBJ1-6
D gene: NA
CDR3 DNA: TGTGCCAGCAGTTACTCGATTGATCAGGCGGTCTATAATTCACCCCTCCACTTT
CDR3 protein: CASSYSIDQAVYNSPLHF